The 17 T cell receptor beta chains in this list originate from one sample, sequenced in a study of T cell responses to AZD1222 COVID-19 vaccine. The data were produced by immunoSEQ multiplex PCR, yet TCRdb's version contains in-frame clones alone and is incomplete. Here the sample spans tens of thousands of clones, about 91% being singletons. This sample comprised peripheral blood, obtained on day 0 of AZD1222 vaccination. Receptor source: an adult in good health.

The chain links TRBV9 to TRBJ1-1; D unresolved. The CDR3 has 14 residues. Between the trimmed V and J ends, which lost 4 bases and 3 bases, there was a span of 13 bases. Per germline, CDR1 SGDLS and CDR2 YYNGEE. The CDR3 coding sequence is TGTGCCAGCAGCCCCCCCAGGAGGGACACTGAAGCTTTCTTT. This sequence encodes CASSPPRRDTEAFF.

The gene calls are TRBV5-4 and TRBJ2-7, with 9 bases fitting TRBD1. The ends lost 0 bases at V and 4 bases at J; junction bases unmatched: 8. Germline lookup yields CDR1 SGHNT and CDR2 YYREEE (reference sequence). This CDR3 is 16 amino acids long. CDR3 sequence (DNA): TGTGCCAGCAGCTTGGGGGGACAGGGTGTGAGGTACGAGCAGTACTTC. Translation: CASSLGGQGVRYEQYF.

This clone was counted a few times. In DNA form, the CDR3 reads TGTGCCAGCAGTGGGACTGTGGGTGGTCAGCCCCAGCATTTT. Amino acid sequence: CASSGTVGGQPQHF. J is TRBJ1-5 and V is TRBV28; possibly TRBD1 for D (5 bases). The V end lost 5 bases, the J end lost 6 bases, and 14 bases lay between the germline ends. The CDR3 is made up of 14 amino acids. Looked up from germline, CDR1 is MDHEN and CDR2 is SYDVKM.

The rearrangement joins TRBV19 to TRBJ2-1; no reliable D call. CDR1 and CDR2 from the germline V gene are LNHDA and SQIVND (reference sequence). The CDR3 loop spans 15 amino acids. Trimming stripped 2 bases from V and 0 bases from J, with 8 bases between. The CDR3 DNA sequence: TGTGCCAGTAGTATAACACTGGGCTCCTACAATGAGCAGTTCTTC. As protein: CASSITLGSYNEQFF.

V gene TRBV2 combines with J gene TRBJ2-5; a possible D gene is TRBD1 (5 bases). CDR1 and CDR2 (germline): SNHLY, FYNNEI. V gave up 6 bases and J gave up 5 bases, with 16 bases separating them. The CDR3 is 14 residues long. The CDR3, as DNA: TGTGCCAGCAGCCGACAGTCAAAGGGGGAGACCCAGTACTTC. It yields the protein CASSRQSKGETQYF. The full variable domain, its missing parts supplied by reference TRBV2 and TRBJ2-5, is EPEVTQTPSHQVTQMGQEVILRCVPISNHLYFYWYRQILGQKVEFLVSFYNNEISEKSEIFDDQFSVERPDGSNFTLKIRSTKLEDSAMYFCASSRQSKGETQYFGPGTRLLVL.

The V call is TRBV6-5, the J call TRBJ1-1; TRBD1 might be the D (6 bases). Germline lookup yields CDR1 MNHEY and CDR2 SVGAGI. V lost 1 base and J 4 bases, leaving 10 bases between the germline ends. The CDR3 spans 14 residues. The CDR3: CASSYLGGGTEAFF. The CDR3 DNA sequence: TGTGCCAGCAGTTACTTGGGAGGGGGCACTGAAGCTTTCTTT.

Comment on this clone: One junction end does not reproduce the germline sequence, and a read error may be involved. This chain uses TRBV29-1 with TRBJ1-2; D call uncertain. The CDR3 totals 12 residues. In germline, CDR1 is SQVTM, CDR2 ANQGSEA. CDR3 in amino acids: CSVEGFNYGYTF. For the CDR3, the DNA is TGCAGCGTCGAAGGCTTTAACTATGGCTACACCTTC. The variable domain in full, completed from reference TRBV29-1 and TRBJ1-2, reads SAVISQKPSRDICQRGTSLTIQCQVDSQVTMMFWYRQQPGQSLTLIATANQGSEATYESGFVIDKFPISRPNLTFSTLTVSNMSPEDSSIYLCSVEGFNYGYTFGSGTRLTVV.

The CDR3 loop reads CASSSGQEEYNEQFF. As DNA, the CDR3 is TGCGCCAGCAGCTCGGGACAGGAAGAGTACAATGAGCAGTTCTTC. This chain joins TRBV5-1 and TRBJ2-1; 8 nucleotides match TRBD1. The length of the CDR3 is 15 residues. The germline CDR1 and CDR2 sequences are SGHRS and YFSETQ. Trimming removed 3 bases from V and 4 bases from J; junction bases left unmatched: 6. Combining the CDR3 with reference TRBV5-1 and TRBJ2-1 gives the whole variable domain KAGVTQTPRYLIKTRGQQVTLSCSPISGHRSVSWYQQTPGQGLQFLFEYFSETQRNKGNFPGRFSGRQFSNSRSEMNVSTLELGDSALYLCASSSGQEEYNEQFFGPGTRLTVL.

The J gene is TRBJ2-3, the V gene TRBV11-3; 8 bases agree with TRBD1. Trimming at V came to 1 base and at J to 1 base, leaving 16 bases not matched to a gene. Germline CDR1 and CDR2: SGHNT and YENEEA. This CDR3 comprises 20 residues. The CDR3 spells CASSLASGQVPLACTDTQYF. The CDR3 DNA is TGTGCCAGCAGCTTAGCGTCGGGACAGGTCCCACTAGCTTGCACAGATACGCAGTATTTT.

V and J are TRBV27 and TRBJ1-2, with unresolved D. V was pared by 2 bases and J by 8 bases, with 21 bases between. There are 16 residues in the CDR3. Germline V gene sequence: CDR1 MNHEY, CDR2 SMNVEV (reference sequence). DNA of the CDR3: TGTGCCAGCAGTTTAAGGCCGGGAACCTCTGTGAACGGCTACACCTTC. This translates into CASSLRPGTSVNGYTF.

The chain has TRBV11-2 and TRBJ2-7; D may be TRBD1 (5 bases). CDR3 length: 14 residues. CDR1 and CDR2 (germline): SGHAT, FQNNGV. V was trimmed by 5 bases and J by 0 bases, leaving 11 bases between them. The CDR3: CASSRGHHSYEQYF. CDR3 sequence (DNA): TGTGCCAGCAGCCGCGGACACCACTCCTACGAGCAGTACTTC.

The chain carries TRBV7-2 and TRBJ2-7, with TRBD1 identical over 7 bases. The CDR3 length is 14 residues. Per germline, CDR1 SGHTA and CDR2 FQGNSA. With 5 bases clipped from V and 2 bases from J, the junction kept 6 bases outside the gene matches. The CDR3 is CASSRTGPTYEQYF. DNA for the CDR3: TGTGCCAGCAGCCGGACAGGCCCTACCTACGAGCAGTACTTC.

This chain joins TRBV3-1 (or the pseudogene TRBV3-2) and TRBJ1-4, with a tentative D call TRBD1 (6 bases). Germline CDR1 and CDR2: LGHDT and YNNKEL (reference sequence). The CDR3 totals 13 residues. V lost 4 bases to trimming and J lost 13 bases, with 16 bases between them. The CDR3 DNA reads as TGTGCCAGCAGCCTAGCCTACTTCAGGGGACTGTTTTTT. This encodes CASSLAYFRGLFF.

The genes are TRBV11-2 and TRBJ2-7; D remains ambiguous. The V gene's germline CDR1 is SGHAT and CDR2 FQNNGV. CDR3 length: 14 residues. V lost 3 bases to trimming and J lost 0 bases, with 9 bases between them. The CDR3, as DNA: TGTGCCAGCAGCTTTGTGGGCGCCTCCTACGAGCAGTACTTC. It yields the protein CASSFVGASYEQYF.

The V call is TRBV6-6, the J call TRBJ2-7, with a possible D match to TRBD2 (5 bases). Trimming cost V 5 bases and J 1 base, with 15 bases left between them. CDR1 MNHNY and CDR2 SVGAGI come from the germline V gene (reference sequence). This CDR3 spans 15 amino acids. Written as DNA, the CDR3 is TGTGCCAGCAGTGCCTGGGCTACGGGATCCTACGAGCAGTACTTC. Protein sequence: CASSAWATGSYEQYF.

This clone was seen a single time. The chain links TRBV7-9 to TRBJ1-6; 8 bases are a match to TRBD1. Germline lookup yields CDR1 SEHNR and CDR2 FQNEAQ (reference sequence). V was clipped by 5 bases and J by 4 bases; unmatched bases: 4. This CDR3 comprises 15 residues. The CDR3 protein is CASSPWTGYNSPLHF. In nucleotides, the CDR3 is TGTGCCAGCAGCCCATGGACAGGGTATAATTCACCCCTCCACTTT.

The count of this clone is one. The chain recombines TRBV10-3 with TRBJ2-2; 7 nucleotides agree with TRBD2. Germline V gives CDR1 ENHRY, CDR2 SYGVKD. This CDR3 is built from 16 residues. With 7 bases clipped from V and 1 base from J, the junction kept 9 bases outside the gene matches. The CDR3 region is CAIMSASGENTGELFF. The CDR3 region has the DNA TGTGCCATCATGTCGGCTAGCGGAGAGAACACCGGGGAGCTGTTTTTT.